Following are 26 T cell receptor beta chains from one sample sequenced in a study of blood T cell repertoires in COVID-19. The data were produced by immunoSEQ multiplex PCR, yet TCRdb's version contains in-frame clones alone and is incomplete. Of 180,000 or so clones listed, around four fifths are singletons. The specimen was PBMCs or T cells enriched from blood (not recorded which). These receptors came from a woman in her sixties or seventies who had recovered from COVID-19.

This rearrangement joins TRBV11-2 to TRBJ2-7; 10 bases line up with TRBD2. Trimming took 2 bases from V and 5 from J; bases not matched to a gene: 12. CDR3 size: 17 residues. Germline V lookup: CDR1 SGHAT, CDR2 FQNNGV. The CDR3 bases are TGTGCCAGCAGCTTATATCTTAGCGGGAGGTCGCGGGACGAGCAGTACTTC. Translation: CASSLYLSGRSRDEQYF.

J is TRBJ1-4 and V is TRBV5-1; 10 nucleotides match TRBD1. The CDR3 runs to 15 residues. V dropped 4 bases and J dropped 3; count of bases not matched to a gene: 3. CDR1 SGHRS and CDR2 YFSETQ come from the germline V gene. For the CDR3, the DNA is TGCGCCAGCAGCGCGACAGGGGGCTCTAATGAAAAACTGTTTTTT. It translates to CASSATGGSNEKLFF.

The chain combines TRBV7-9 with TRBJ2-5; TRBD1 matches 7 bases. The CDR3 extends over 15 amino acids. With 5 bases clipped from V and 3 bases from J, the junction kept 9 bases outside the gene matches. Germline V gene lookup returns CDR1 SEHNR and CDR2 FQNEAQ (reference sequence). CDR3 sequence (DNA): TGTGCCAGCAGCAGGGACAGCCTGCTAAAAGAGACCCAGTACTTC. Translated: CASSRDSLLKETQYF.

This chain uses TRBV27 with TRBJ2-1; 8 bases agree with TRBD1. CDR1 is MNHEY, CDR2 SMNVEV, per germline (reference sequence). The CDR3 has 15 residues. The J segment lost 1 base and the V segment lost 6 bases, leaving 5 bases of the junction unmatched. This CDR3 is CASRSGTGSYNEQFF. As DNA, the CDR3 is TGTGCCAGCAGATCCGGGACAGGATCCTACAATGAGCAGTTCTTC.

In DNA form, the CDR3 reads TGTGCCAGCAGTTGGGACAGGGCTACCTCACCCCTCCACTTT. As protein: CASSWDRATSPLHF. The genes are TRBV2 and TRBJ1-6, with TRBD1 matching 9 bases. V gave up 5 bases and J gave up 10 bases; unmatched junction bases: 6. The CDR3 sequence is 14 residues long. The germline V gene has CDR1 SNHLY and CDR2 FYNNEI.

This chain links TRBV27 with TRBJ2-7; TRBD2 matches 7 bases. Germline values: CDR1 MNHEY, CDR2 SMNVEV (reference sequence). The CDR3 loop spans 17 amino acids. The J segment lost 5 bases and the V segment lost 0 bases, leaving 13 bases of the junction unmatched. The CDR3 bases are TGTGCCAGCAGTTTATCGGAACGACTAGCTTTACGGAACGAGCAGTACTTC. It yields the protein CASSLSERLALRNEQYF.

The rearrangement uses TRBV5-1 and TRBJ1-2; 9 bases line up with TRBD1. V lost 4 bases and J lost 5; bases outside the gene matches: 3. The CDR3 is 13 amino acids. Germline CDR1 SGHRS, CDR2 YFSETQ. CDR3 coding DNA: TGCGCCAGCAGCGCGGGGACAGGGTATGGCTACACCTTC. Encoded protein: CASSAGTGYGYTF. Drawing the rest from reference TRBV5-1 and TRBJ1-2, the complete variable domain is KAGVTQTPRYLIKTRGQQVTLSCSPISGHRSVSWYQQTPGQGLQFLFEYFSETQRNKGNFPGRFSGRQFSNSRSEMNVSTLELGDSALYLCASSAGTGYGYTFGSGTRLTVV.

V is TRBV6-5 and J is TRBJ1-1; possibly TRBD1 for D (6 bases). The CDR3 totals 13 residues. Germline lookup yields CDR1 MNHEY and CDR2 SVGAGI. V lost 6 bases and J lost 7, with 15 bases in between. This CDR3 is CASSTTGGGEAFF. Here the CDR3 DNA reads TGTGCCAGCAGCACGACGGGAGGGGGTGAAGCTTTCTTT.

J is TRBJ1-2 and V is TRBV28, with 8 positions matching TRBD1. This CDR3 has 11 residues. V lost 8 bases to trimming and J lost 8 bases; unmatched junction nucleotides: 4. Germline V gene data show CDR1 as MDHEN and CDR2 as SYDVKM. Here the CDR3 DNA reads TGTGCCAGCGGACAGGGAGGGGGCTACACCTTC. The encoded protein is CASGQGGGYTF.

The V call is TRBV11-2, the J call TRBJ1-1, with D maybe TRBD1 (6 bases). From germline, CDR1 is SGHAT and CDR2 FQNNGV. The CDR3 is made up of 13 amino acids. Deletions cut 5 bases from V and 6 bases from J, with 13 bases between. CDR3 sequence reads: CASSPAGGPEAFF. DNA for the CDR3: TGTGCCAGCAGCCCCGCCGGGGGGCCTGAAGCTTTCTTT.

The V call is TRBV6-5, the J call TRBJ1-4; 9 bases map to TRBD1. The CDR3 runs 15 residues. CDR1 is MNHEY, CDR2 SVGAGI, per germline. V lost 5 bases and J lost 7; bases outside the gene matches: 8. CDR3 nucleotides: TGTGCCAGCAGTATCGGACAGGGGCGGACTGAAAAACTGTTTTTT. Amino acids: CASSIGQGRTEKLFF.

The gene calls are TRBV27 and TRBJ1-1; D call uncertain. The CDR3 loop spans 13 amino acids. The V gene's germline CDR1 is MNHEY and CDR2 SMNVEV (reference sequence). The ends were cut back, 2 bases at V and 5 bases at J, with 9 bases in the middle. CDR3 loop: CASSLAEGTEAFF. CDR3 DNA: TGTGCCAGCAGTTTAGCGGAAGGTACTGAAGCTTTCTTT.

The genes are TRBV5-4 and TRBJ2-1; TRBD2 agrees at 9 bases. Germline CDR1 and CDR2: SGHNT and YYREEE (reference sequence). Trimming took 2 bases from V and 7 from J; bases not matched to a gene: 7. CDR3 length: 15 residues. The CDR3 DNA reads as TGTGCCAGCAGCTTTGGCGGGAGGGCCGAAAATGAGCAGTTCTTC. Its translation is CASSFGGRAENEQFF.

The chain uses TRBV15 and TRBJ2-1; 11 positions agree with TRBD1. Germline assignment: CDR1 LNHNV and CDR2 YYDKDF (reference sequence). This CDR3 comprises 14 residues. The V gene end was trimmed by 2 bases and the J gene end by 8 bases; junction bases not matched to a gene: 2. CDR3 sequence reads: CATSRRTGGDEQFF. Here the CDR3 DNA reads TGTGCCACCAGCAGAAGGACAGGGGGCGATGAGCAGTTCTTC. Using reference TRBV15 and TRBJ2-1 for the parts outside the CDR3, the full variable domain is DAMVIQNPRYQVTQFGKPVTLSCSQTLNHNVMYWYQQKSSQAPKLLFHYYDKDFNNEADTPDNFQSRRPNTSFCFLDIRSPGLGDTAMYLCATSRRTGGDEQFFGPGTRLTVL.

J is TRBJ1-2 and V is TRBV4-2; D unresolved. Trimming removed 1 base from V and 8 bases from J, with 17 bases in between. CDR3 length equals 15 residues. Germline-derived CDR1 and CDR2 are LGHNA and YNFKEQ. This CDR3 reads CASSQVWGGGNGYTF. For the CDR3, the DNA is TGTGCCAGCAGCCAAGTTTGGGGAGGCGGTAACGGCTACACCTTC.

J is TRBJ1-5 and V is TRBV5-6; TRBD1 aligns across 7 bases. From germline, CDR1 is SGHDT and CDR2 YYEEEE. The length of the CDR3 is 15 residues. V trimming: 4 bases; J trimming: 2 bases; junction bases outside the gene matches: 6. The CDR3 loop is CASSLRGAGNQPQHF. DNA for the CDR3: TGTGCCAGCAGCCTCAGGGGGGCCGGCAATCAGCCCCAGCATTTT.

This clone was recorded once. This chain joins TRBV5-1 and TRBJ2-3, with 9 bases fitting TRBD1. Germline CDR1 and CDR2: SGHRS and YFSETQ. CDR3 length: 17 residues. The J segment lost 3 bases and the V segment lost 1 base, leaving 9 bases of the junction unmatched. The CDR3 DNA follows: TGCGCCAGCAGCTTGAAACCGGGACAGGGAGGAACAGATACGCAGTATTTT. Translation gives CASSLKPGQGGTDTQYF.

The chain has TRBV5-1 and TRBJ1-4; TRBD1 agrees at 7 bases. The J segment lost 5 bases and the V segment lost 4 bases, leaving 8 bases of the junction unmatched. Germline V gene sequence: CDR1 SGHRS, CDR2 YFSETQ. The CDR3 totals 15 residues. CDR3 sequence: CASSQSTGQNEKLFF. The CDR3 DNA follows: TGCGCCAGCAGCCAGTCGACAGGGCAGAATGAAAAACTGTTTTTT.

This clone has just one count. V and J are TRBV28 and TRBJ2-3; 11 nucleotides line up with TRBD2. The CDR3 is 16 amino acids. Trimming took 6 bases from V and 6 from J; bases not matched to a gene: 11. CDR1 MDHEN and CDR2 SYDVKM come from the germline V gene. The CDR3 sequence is CASSLPSGGLPDTQYF. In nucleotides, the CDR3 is TGTGCCAGCAGCTTACCTAGCGGGGGGCTTCCGGATACGCAGTATTTT.

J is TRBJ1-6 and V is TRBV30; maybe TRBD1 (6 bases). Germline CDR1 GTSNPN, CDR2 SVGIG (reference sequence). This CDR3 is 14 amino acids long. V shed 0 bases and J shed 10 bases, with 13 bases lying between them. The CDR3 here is CAWSVQGPNSPLHF. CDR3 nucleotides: TGTGCCTGGAGTGTGCAGGGGCCAAACTCACCCCTCCACTTT.

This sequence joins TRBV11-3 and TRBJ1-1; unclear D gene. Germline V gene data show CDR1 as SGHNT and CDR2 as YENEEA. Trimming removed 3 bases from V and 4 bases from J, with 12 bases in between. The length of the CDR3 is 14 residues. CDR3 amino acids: CASSLSAGSTEAFF. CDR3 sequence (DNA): TGTGCCAGCAGCTTGTCTGCGGGGTCCACTGAAGCTTTCTTT.

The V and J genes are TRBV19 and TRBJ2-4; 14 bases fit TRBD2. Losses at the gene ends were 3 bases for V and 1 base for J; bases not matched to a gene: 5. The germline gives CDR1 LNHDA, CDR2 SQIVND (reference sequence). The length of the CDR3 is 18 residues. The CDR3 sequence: CASSMRLAGGPAKNIQYF. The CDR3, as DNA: TGTGCCAGTAGTATGCGACTAGCGGGGGGGCCCGCCAAAAACATTCAGTACTTC.

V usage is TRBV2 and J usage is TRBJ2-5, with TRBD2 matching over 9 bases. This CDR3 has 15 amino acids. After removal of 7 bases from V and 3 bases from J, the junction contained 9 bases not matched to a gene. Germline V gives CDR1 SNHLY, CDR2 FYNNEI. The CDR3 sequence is CASMVSRGGKETQYF. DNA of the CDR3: TGTGCCAGCATGGTTTCGCGGGGGGGTAAAGAGACCCAGTACTTC.

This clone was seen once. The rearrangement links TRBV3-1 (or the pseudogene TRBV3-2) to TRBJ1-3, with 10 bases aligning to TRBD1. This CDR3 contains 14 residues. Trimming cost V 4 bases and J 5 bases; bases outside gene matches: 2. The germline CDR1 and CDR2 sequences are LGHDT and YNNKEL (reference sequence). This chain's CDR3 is CASSPGQGRNTIYF. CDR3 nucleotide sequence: TGTGCCAGCAGCCCGGGACAGGGGAGAAACACCATATATTTT.

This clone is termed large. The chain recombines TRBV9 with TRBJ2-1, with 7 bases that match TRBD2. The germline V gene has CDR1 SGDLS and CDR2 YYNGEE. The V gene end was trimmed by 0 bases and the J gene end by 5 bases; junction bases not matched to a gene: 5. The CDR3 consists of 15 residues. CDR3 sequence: CASSVDAGVHNEQFF. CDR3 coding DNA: TGTGCCAGCAGCGTAGATGCGGGAGTCCACAATGAGCAGTTCTTC.

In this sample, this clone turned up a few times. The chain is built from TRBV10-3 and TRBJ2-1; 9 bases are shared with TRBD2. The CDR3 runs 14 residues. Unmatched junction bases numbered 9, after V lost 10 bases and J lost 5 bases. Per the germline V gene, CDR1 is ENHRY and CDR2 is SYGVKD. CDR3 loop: CASSETSGHNEQFF. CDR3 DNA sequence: TGTGCCAGCTCCGAGACTAGCGGTCACAATGAGCAGTTCTTC.